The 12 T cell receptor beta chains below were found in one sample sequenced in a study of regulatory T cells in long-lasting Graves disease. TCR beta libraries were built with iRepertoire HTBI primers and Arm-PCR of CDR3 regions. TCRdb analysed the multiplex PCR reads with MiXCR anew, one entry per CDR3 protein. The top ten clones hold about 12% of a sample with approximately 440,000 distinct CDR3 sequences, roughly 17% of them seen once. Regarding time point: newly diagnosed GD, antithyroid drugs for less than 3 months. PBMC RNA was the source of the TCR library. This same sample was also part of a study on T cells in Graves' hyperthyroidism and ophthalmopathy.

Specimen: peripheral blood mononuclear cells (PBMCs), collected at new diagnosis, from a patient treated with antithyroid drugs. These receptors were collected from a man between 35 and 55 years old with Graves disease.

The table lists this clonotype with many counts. CDR3 DNA: TGTGCCAGCAGCTTACCCGGGACAAAAGAGACCCAGTACTTC. As protein: CASSLPGTKETQYF. This chain connects TRBV7-9 to TRBJ2-5; TRBD1 might be the D (6 bases). Germline assignment: CDR1 SEHNR and CDR2 FQNEAQ (reference sequence). This CDR3 has 14 amino acids. Trimming took off 2 bases at V and 3 bases at J, with 10 bases between the two ends.

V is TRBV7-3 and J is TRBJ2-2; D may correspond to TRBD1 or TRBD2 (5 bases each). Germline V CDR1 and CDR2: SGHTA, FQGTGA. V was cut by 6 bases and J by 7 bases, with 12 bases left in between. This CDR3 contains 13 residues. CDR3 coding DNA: TGTGCCAGCAGGCGGCCTGGGGGCGGGGAGCTGTTTTTT. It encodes CASRRPGGGELFF.

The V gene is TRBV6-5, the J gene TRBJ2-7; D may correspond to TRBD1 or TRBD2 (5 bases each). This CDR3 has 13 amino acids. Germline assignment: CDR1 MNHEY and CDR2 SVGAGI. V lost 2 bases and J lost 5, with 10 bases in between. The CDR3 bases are TGTGCCAGCAGTTACGAGGGGTTCAACGAGCAGTACTTC. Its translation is CASSYEGFNEQYF.

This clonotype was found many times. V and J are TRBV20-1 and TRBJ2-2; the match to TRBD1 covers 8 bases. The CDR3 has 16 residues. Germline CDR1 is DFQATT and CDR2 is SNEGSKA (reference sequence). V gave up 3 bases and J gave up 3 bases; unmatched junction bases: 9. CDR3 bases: TGCAGTGCTAGTCCCAGGGGGCGGGCGCACACCGGGGAGCTGTTTTTT. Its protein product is CSASPRGRAHTGELFF.

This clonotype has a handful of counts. The CDR3 DNA is TGTGCCAGCAGCTCAAGACTAGCGGGGGGTGAGCAGTTCTTC. Translation: CASSSRLAGGEQFF. V and J are TRBV3-1 and TRBJ2-1; TRBD2 aligns across 13 bases. The CDR3 extends over 14 amino acids. Germline CDR1 and CDR2: LGHDT and YNNKEL (reference sequence). J was trimmed by 9 bases and V by 5 bases; bases with no gene match: 4.

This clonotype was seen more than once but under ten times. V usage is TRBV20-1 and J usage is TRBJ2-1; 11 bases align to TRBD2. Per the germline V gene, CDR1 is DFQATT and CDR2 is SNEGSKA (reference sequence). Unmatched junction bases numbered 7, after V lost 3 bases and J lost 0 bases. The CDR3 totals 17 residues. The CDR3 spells CSASGLAGGLSYNEQFF. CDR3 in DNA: TGCAGTGCTAGTGGGCTAGCGGGGGGCCTCTCCTACAATGAGCAGTTCTTC.

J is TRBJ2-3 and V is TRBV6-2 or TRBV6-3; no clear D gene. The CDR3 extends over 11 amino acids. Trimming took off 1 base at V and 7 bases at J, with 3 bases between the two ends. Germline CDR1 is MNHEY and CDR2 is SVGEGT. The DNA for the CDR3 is TGTGCCAGCAGTTACTTAAATACGCAGTATTTT. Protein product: CASSYLNTQYF.

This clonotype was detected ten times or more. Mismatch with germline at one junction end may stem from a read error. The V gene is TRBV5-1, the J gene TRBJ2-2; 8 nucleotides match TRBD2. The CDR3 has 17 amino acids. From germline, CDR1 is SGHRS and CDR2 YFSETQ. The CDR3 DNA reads TGTGCCAGCAGCTACACATCCACTAGCGGGAACACCGGGGAGCTGTTTTTT. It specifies CASSYTSTSGNTGELFF.

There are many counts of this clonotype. The CDR3 region is CSASGTSDNEQFF. The CDR3 DNA reads as TGCAGTGCTAGCGGGACCAGCGACAATGAGCAGTTCTTC. The chain employs TRBV20-1 and TRBJ2-1, with D tentatively TRBD1 or TRBD2 (5 bases each). This CDR3 has 13 residues. The V gene lost 3 bases and the J gene lost 5 bases, with 11 bases spanning the gap. Germline assignment: CDR1 DFQATT and CDR2 SNEGSKA (reference sequence).

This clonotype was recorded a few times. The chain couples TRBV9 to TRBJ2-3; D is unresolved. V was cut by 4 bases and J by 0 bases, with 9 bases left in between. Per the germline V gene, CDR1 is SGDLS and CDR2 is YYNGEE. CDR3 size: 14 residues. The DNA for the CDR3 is TGTGCCAGCAGCCCCTTACAGAGCACAGATACGCAGTATTTT. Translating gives CASSPLQSTDTQYF.

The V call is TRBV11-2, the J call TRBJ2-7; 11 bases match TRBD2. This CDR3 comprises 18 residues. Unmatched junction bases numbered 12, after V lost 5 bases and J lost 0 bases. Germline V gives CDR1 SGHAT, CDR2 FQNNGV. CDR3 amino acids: CASSTSGLAVPSSYEQYF. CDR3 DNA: TGTGCCAGCAGCACCTCGGGACTAGCGGTTCCCAGCTCCTACGAGCAGTACTTC. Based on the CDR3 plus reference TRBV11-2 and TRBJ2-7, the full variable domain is EAGVAQSPRYKIIEKRQSVAFWCNPISGHATLYWYQQILGQGPKLLIQFQNNGVVDDSQLPKDRFSAERLKGVDSTLKIQPAKLEDSAVYLCASSTSGLAVPSSYEQYFGPGTRLTVT.

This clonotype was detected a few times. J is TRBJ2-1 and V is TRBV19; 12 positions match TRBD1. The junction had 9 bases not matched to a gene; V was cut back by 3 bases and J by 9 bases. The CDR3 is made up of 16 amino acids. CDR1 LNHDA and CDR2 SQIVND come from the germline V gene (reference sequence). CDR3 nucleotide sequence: TGTGCCAGTAGTATTCACCGGGACAGGGGGCTAGGTGAGCAGTTCTTC. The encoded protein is CASSIHRDRGLGEQFF. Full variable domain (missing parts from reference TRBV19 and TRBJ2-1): DGGITQSPKYLFRKEGQNVTLSCEQNLNHDAMYWYRQDPGQGLRLIYYSQIVNDFQKGDIAEGYSVSREKKESFPLTVTSAQKNPTAFYLCASSIHRDRGLGEQFFGPGTRLTVL.